The present T cell receptor beta chain was sequenced within a study of T cells expressing NK-cell markers. The V gene's germline CDR1 is LGHDT and CDR2 YNNKEL (reference sequence). The CDR3 is 13 amino acids. TCRdb reanalyzed the 5' RACE reads and collapses them to one entry per CDR3 protein, without DNA. The table counts about 460,000 distinct CDR3 sequences; over 1.1% lies in the top ten. This TCR derives from a woman between 45 and 65 years old in good health. The specimen sequenced was blood T cells: a sorted CD56 or NKG2C T cell subset, CD4+ or CD8+ T cells, or bulk PBMC T cells (not recorded which). The chain links TRBV3-1 to TRBJ2-7; checking the TCRdb D call of TRBD1 is not possible without DNA. CDR3 protein: CASSPGARNEQYF.